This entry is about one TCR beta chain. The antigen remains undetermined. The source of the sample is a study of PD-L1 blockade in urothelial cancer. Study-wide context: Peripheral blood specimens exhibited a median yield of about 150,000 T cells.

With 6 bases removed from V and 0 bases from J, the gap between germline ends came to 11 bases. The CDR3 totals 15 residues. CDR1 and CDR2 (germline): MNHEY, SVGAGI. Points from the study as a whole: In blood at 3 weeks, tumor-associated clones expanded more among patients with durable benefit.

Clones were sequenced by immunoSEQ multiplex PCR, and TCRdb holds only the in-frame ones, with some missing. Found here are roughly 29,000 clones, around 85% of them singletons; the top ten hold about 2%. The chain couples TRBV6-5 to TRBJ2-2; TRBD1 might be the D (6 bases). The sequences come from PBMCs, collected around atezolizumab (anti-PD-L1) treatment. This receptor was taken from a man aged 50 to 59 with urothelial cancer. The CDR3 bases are TGTGCCAGCAGGGGACATAACTCGAACACCGGGGAGCTGTTTTTT. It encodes CASRGHNSNTGELFF.